This is a list of T cell receptor beta chains from one sample in a study of OX40 agonist ivuxolimab in advanced cancers. TCRdb keeps only in-frame clones here, not all; method: immunoSEQ multiplex PCR. The sample shows tens of thousands of clones, 80% to 90% of them seen only once. The source was CD4+ or CD8+ T cells sorted from blood, collected in a trial of the OX40 agonist ivuxolimab. These receptors were collected from an adult with an advanced solid tumor such as melanoma, head and neck, liver or kidney cancer. CDR3s include the opening cysteine and the closing phenylalanine or tryptophan. A D gene is named only where the DNA matches it firmly. Size is stated for part of the rows, as once, few or many counts, or as a class when the clone is expanded.

j_call clone_size d_call cdr3_length v_call cdr3_nt cdr3_aa
TRBJ2-1 NA TRBD2 15 TRBV5-1 TGCGCCAGCAGTCCTAGCGGGGGACATTACAATGAGCAGTTCTTC CASSPSGGHYNEQFF
TRBJ1-3 few NA 12 TRBV28 TGTGCCAGCAGTCAGTATGGGAACACCATATATTTT CASSQYGNTIYF
TRBJ2-7 NA NA 11 TRBV28 TGTGCCACCCGAGCGCCCTACGAGCAGTACTTC CATRAPYEQYF
TRBJ2-3 NA NA 16 TRBV15 TGTGCCACCAGCAGTGGGGCGACGGGTAGCACAGATACGCAGTATTTT CATSSGATGSTDTQYF
TRBJ2-7 NA TRBD1 15 TRBV6-1 TGTGCCAGCAGTGAACCGGGACAGGGGCGAAACGAGCAGTACTTC CASSEPGQGRNEQYF
TRBJ1-5 NA NA 13 TRBV5-1 TGCGCCAGCAGCCGGGGGAGCAATCAGCCCCAGCATTTT CASSRGSNQPQHF
TRBJ2-3 NA NA 15 TRBV11-3 TGTGCCAGCAGCTTAGGGAGCCAAAGCACAGATACGCAGTATTTT CASSLGSQSTDTQYF
TRBJ1-1 NA NA 14 TRBV10-3 TGTGCCATCAGCCAGTCGATGTCAAACACTGAAGCTTTCTTT CAISQSMSNTEAFF
TRBJ2-1 NA TRBD2 14 TRBV7-6 TGTGCCAGCAGCTTTGCGGGGGGGCGGAATGAGCAGTTCTTC CASSFAGGRNEQFF
TRBJ2-7 NA NA 14 TRBV5-4 TGTGCCAGCAGTCGGGGCCTAGGGGAGGCCGAGCAGTACTTC CASSRGLGEAEQYF
TRBJ1-1 NA NA 15 TRBV19 TGTGCCAGTAGCGGGGGGGGTTTCATGAACACTGAAGCTTTCTTT CASSGGGFMNTEAFF
TRBJ1-1 NA TRBD1 17 TRBV11-2 TGTGCCAGCAGCTCAAGAAAAATACAGGGGAGGAACACTGAAGCTTTCTTT CASSSRKIQGRNTEAFF
TRBJ1-1 NA NA 13 TRBV5-1 TGCGCCAGCAGCTTGGTTGCGAACACTGAAGCTTTCTTT CASSLVANTEAFF
TRBJ1-1 NA NA 14 TRBV7-2 TGTGCCAGCAGCACCCGGCAGGGGAACACTGAAGCTTTCTTT CASSTRQGNTEAFF
TRBJ2-7 NA NA 14 TRBV5-8 TGTGCCAGCAGCTTAGTGGGGACCTCCTACGAGCAGTACTTC CASSLVGTSYEQYF
TRBJ1-1 once NA 13 TRBV5-8 TGTGCCAGCAGCCGACAGATTTTCACTGAAGCTTTCTTT CASSRQIFTEAFF
TRBJ2-5 NA NA 11 TRBV20-1 TGCAGCGCCAGGATCGGAGAGACCCAGTACTTC CSARIGETQYF
TRBJ2-5 NA NA 14 TRBV29-1 TGCAGCGTTGAATTACAGGCGACTCGGGAGACCCAGTACTTC CSVELQATRETQYF
TRBJ2-5 NA NA 13 TRBV6-6 TGTGCCAGCAGCCTAAACACGGGCGAGACCCAGTACTTC CASSLNTGETQYF
TRBJ1-2 NA NA 15 TRBV10-2 TGCGCCAGCAAACGATCGCAGGGGCAAGACTATGGCTACACCTTC CASKRSQGQDYGYTF
TRBJ1-1 NA TRBD1 13 TRBV10-3 TGTGCCAATTCCGGGACAGGGAACACTGAAGCTTTCTTT CANSGTGNTEAFF
TRBJ1-2 few NA 15 TRBV9 TGTGCCAGCAGCGTAGACGTCGGAACTAACTATGGCTACACCTTC CASSVDVGTNYGYTF
TRBJ2-3 NA NA 15 TRBV7-2 TGTGCCAGCAGCTTTCGGGACTCCCGCACAGATACGCAGTATTTT CASSFRDSRTDTQYF
TRBJ1-2 NA TRBD1 14 TRBV7-2 TGTGCCAGCAGCATCCCCGGGACAGGGGACGGCTACACCTTC CASSIPGTGDGYTF
TRBJ2-5 NA NA 13 TRBV4-2 TGTGCCAGCAGCCTCCTAGGGGAAGAGACCCAGTACTTC CASSLLGEETQYF
TRBJ1-5 NA NA 14 TRBV28 TGTGCCAGCAGGCAGGGAGGTAGCAATCAGCCCCAGCATTTT CASRQGGSNQPQHF
TRBJ2-7 NA NA 15 TRBV5-6 TGTGCCAGCAGCCTCCGGGGGACAGCCTCGTACGAGCAGTACTTC CASSLRGTASYEQYF
TRBJ2-1 NA TRBD2 18 TRBV11-1 TGTGCCAGCAGTCCGGGACTAGCGGGAGGTTCCCCTGGCAATGAGCAGTTCTTC CASSPGLAGGSPGNEQFF
TRBJ2-5 NA TRBD2 16 TRBV5-1 TGCGCCAGCAGCTTGGGGACTAGCGGGGGGCAAGAGACCCAGTACTTC CASSLGTSGGQETQYF
TRBJ2-2 NA TRBD2 15 TRBV6-6 TGTGCCACAGTCTCTCGCGGGGGGCATTCCGGGGAGCTGTTTTTT CATVSRGGHSGELFF
TRBJ1-5 NA NA 13 TRBV7-9 TGTGCCAGCAGCGGACGGACCAATCAGCCCCAGCATTTT CASSGRTNQPQHF
TRBJ2-7 NA TRBD1 14 TRBV29-1 TGCAGCGTATCATGGACAGGGATATGGGAGGAGCAGTACTTC CSVSWTGIWEEQYF
TRBJ1-2 few TRBD1 14 TRBV29-1 TGCAGCGTTGAGAGCCCGGACAGGGATTATGGCTACACCTTC CSVESPDRDYGYTF
TRBJ1-2 NA TRBD1 16 TRBV5-3 TGTGCCAGAAGACAAGACAACAGGGGACCCGACTATGGCTACACCTTC CARRQDNRGPDYGYTF
TRBJ1-2 NA TRBD1 12 TRBV27 TGTGCCAGCAGGACAGGGACTTTAGGCTACACCTTC CASRTGTLGYTF
TRBJ2-5 NA TRBD2 15 TRBV13 TGTGCCAGCAGCCCCCTCGGGGGGGGACAAGAGACCCAGTACTTC CASSPLGGGQETQYF
TRBJ1-1 NA TRBD1 15 TRBV7-9 TGTGCCAGCAGCCCACAGGGGTCCATGAACACTGAAGCTTTCTTT CASSPQGSMNTEAFF
TRBJ2-4 NA NA 14 TRBV2 TGTGCCAGCAGTGACGGCCCGGGCCAAAACATTCAGTACTTC CASSDGPGQNIQYF
TRBJ1-2 NA TRBD1 13 TRBV14 TGTGCCAGCAGCCTGACAGGGGTCGATGGCTACACCTTC CASSLTGVDGYTF
TRBJ1-1 NA NA 14 TRBV5-1 TGCGCCAGCAGCCAACAGTCGGGAGCCACTGAAGCTTTCTTT CASSQQSGATEAFF